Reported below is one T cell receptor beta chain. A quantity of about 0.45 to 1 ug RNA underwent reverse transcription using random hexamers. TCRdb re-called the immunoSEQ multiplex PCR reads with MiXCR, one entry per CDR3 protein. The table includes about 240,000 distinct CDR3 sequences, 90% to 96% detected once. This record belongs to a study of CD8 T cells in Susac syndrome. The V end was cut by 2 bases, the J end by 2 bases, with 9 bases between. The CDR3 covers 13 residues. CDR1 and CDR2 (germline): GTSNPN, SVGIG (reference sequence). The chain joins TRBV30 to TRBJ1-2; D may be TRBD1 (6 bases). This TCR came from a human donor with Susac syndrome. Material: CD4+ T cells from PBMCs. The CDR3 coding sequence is TGTGCCTGGAGTTTACAGGGAAACTATGGCTACACCTTC. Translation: CAWSLQGNYGYTF.